These 27 T cell receptor beta chains came from one sample sequenced in a study of cytomegalovirus exposure and HLA in healthy donors. PCR amplification relied on 60 Vbeta primers (plus 13 Jbeta primers). TCRdb's table, derived via immunoSEQ multiplex PCR, lists solely in-frame clones and lacks some. This table has around 120,000 clones, around two thirds appearing once. Sequencing was carried out using PBMCs. These receptors were obtained from a middle-aged woman in good health and CMV-seropositive.

A remark on this clone: This specimen includes other DNA sequences encoding the same CDR3. V and J are TRBV28 and TRBJ2-4; D perhaps matches TRBD1 (6 bases). V was trimmed by 5 bases and J by 1 base, leaving 9 bases between them. Germline CDR1 MDHEN, CDR2 SYDVKM. The CDR3 loop spans 14 amino acids. CDR3 nucleotide sequence: TGTGCCAGCAGTCTAAGGGGGGCCAAAAACATTCAGTACTTC. Amino acid sequence: CASSLRGAKNIQYF.

The chain employs TRBV5-1 and TRBJ1-2; D remains unclear. The CDR3 consists of 13 residues. The germline V gene encodes CDR1 SGHRS and CDR2 YFSETQ. Trimming took 2 bases from V and 2 from J, leaving 7 bases between them. The CDR3 DNA reads as TGCGCCAGCAGCTTAGAGGAGAACTATGGCTACACCTTC. This gives the protein CASSLEENYGYTF.

J is TRBJ1-1 and V is TRBV2; no clear D. CDR1 is SNHLY, CDR2 FYNNEI, per germline. Trimming removed 1 base from V and 4 bases from J, with 16 bases in between. The CDR3 is 16 residues long. The CDR3 protein is CASSEGRVLLGTEAFF. The CDR3 coding sequence is TGTGCCAGCAGTGAAGGACGGGTACTACTGGGCACTGAAGCTTTCTTT.

The gene calls are TRBV30 and TRBJ2-7, with TRBD2 matching over 9 bases. Germline V gene data show CDR1 as GTSNPN and CDR2 as SVGIG (reference sequence). The V and J ends lost 2 bases and 4 bases, in that order; junction bases with no gene match: 6. The CDR3 is made up of 14 amino acids. DNA for the CDR3: TGTGCCTGGAGTCCCCTAGCGGGACGATACGAGCAGTACTTC. The encoded protein is CAWSPLAGRYEQYF.

This rearrangement joins TRBV7-9 to TRBJ1-5; a weak D match, TRBD1 (6 bases). This CDR3 has 14 residues. V was pared by 5 bases and J by 5 bases, with 13 bases between. Germline V gene sequence: CDR1 SEHNR, CDR2 FQNEAQ (reference sequence). The CDR3 here is CASSPGGGDQPQHF. The DNA of the CDR3 is TGTGCCAGCAGCCCGGGGGGGGGCGATCAGCCCCAGCATTTT.

The gene calls are TRBV19 and TRBJ2-5, with 8 bases identical to TRBD1. Germline CDR1 reads LNHDA; CDR2 reads SQIVND (reference sequence). V gave up 4 bases and J gave up 2 bases; unmatched junction bases: 0. CDR3 size: 13 residues. DNA for the CDR3: TGTGCCAGTAGTAACAGGGGGCAAGAGACCCAGTACTTC. Protein sequence: CASSNRGQETQYF.

The V gene is TRBV28, the J gene TRBJ2-7; D is ambiguous. CDR1 is MDHEN and CDR2 is SYDVKM in the germline V gene. The V gene lost 2 bases and the J gene lost 2 bases, with 13 bases spanning the gap. This CDR3 region has 15 residues. CDR3 nucleotides: TGTGCCAGCAGTTTAGCCCGGGTGGTGACCTACGAGCAGTACTTC. Its protein is CASSLARVVTYEQYF.

J is TRBJ1-6 and V is TRBV7-2, with a tentative D call TRBD1 (5 bases). Germline loops: CDR1 SGHTA, CDR2 FQGNSA. This CDR3 region has 14 residues. V dropped 3 bases and J dropped 11 bases, with 14 bases sitting between them. This chain's CDR3 is CASSFQGVEAPLHF. In DNA, the CDR3 is TGTGCCAGCAGCTTTCAGGGCGTAGAGGCACCCCTCCACTTT. The variable domain in full, with the rest retrieved from reference TRBV7-2 and TRBJ1-6, is GAGVSQSPSNKVTEKGKDVELRCDPISGHTALYWYRQSLGQGLEFLIYFQGNSAPDKSGLPSDRFSAERTGGSVSTLTIQRTQQEDSAVYLCASSFQGVEAPLHFGNGTRLTVT.

V usage is TRBV29-1 and J usage is TRBJ2-6; TRBD1 aligns across 10 bases. Germline trimming cut 0 bases from V and 2 bases from J; bases unmatched to any gene: 7. Germline CDR1 reads SQVTM; CDR2 reads ANQGSEA. The CDR3 covers 18 residues. The CDR3 nucleotides read TGCAGCGTTGAAGATCTCGGGACAGGGGTGGCTGGGGCCAACGTCCTGACTTTC. The encoded protein is CSVEDLGTGVAGANVLTF.

The chain combines TRBV7-2 with TRBJ2-7; 8 bases are a match to TRBD2. V lost 1 base to trimming and J lost 2 bases; unmatched junction nucleotides: 7. CDR3 length: 16 amino acids. Germline values: CDR1 SGHTA, CDR2 FQGNSA. The CDR3 region is CASSLGRSGGPYEQYF. CDR3 sequence (DNA): TGTGCCAGCAGCTTAGGGCGCAGCGGGGGTCCCTACGAGCAGTACTTC.

This chain joins TRBV28 and TRBJ1-3; D not resolved. Germline CDR1 and CDR2: MDHEN and SYDVKM. CDR3 length: 15 amino acids. V was clipped by 2 bases and J by 4 bases, with 12 bases between them. This CDR3 reads CASSLGLMLGNTIYF. Written as DNA, the CDR3 is TGTGCCAGCAGTTTAGGGCTCATGTTGGGAAACACCATATATTTT.

The chain combines TRBV19 with TRBJ1-1, with D tentatively TRBD1 (6 bases). The CDR3 extends over 16 amino acids. V lost 6 bases and J 4 bases, leaving 21 bases between the germline ends. The germline CDR1 and CDR2 sequences are LNHDA and SQIVND (reference sequence). The CDR3 sequence is CASSLPGQEGGTEAFF. CDR3 bases: TGTGCCAGTAGCCTACCCGGGCAGGAAGGGGGCACTGAAGCTTTCTTT.

This chain uses TRBV25-1 with TRBJ1-1, with TRBD1 matching 7 bases. The germline V gene has CDR1 MGHDK and CDR2 SYGVNS. Trimming at V came to 5 bases and at J to 4 bases, leaving 13 bases not matched to a gene. This CDR3 is built from 16 residues. The CDR3 is CASSSPKGAKGTEAFF. Here the CDR3 DNA reads TGTGCCAGCAGTTCACCCAAGGGGGCGAAGGGCACTGAAGCTTTCTTT.

The chain recombines TRBV2 with TRBJ1-1; D may be TRBD1 (6 bases). Trimming took 3 bases from V and 6 from J, leaving 8 bases between them. Germline values: CDR1 SNHLY, CDR2 FYNNEI. CDR3 length equals 12 residues. CDR3 nucleotides: TGTGCCAGCAGTGATAACAGGGCTGAAGCTTTCTTT. It yields the protein CASSDNRAEAFF.

V and J are TRBV6-5 and TRBJ2-5; perhaps TRBD2 as D (6 bases). This CDR3 spans 15 amino acids. Trimming removed 6 bases at V and 5 bases at J, with 19 bases between. Germline-derived CDR1 and CDR2 are MNHEY and SVGAGI. CDR3: CASSRLDRGVETQYF. The CDR3 nucleotides read TGTGCCAGCAGCAGACTAGACCGTGGCGTTGAGACCCAGTACTTC.

This clone was seen more than once but under ten times. The V and J genes are TRBV6-1 and TRBJ2-7; TRBD1 might be the D (6 bases). Germline V lookup: CDR1 MNHNS, CDR2 SASEGT. V lost 2 bases and J lost 3, with 8 bases in between. The CDR3 has 13 residues. The CDR3 spells CASSEQGHYEQYF. CDR3 nucleotide sequence: TGTGCCAGCAGTGAACAGGGGCACTACGAGCAGTACTTC.

This clone was picked up a small number of times. The V call is TRBV4-2, the J call TRBJ1-1; D is unclear. This CDR3 region has 15 residues. CDR1 and CDR2 (germline): LGHNA, YNFKEQ. V was shortened by 4 bases and J by 0 bases, with 12 bases between the two germline ends. The DNA of the CDR3 is TGTGCCAGCAGCCTCATATCCGGGGTGAACACTGAAGCTTTCTTT. Amino acid sequence: CASSLISGVNTEAFF.

This chain connects TRBV19 to TRBJ2-3; 14 nucleotides agree with TRBD2. V lost 6 bases to trimming and J lost 4 bases; unmatched junction nucleotides: 6. The CDR3 runs 16 residues. Germline V gene data show CDR1 as LNHDA and CDR2 as SQIVND (reference sequence). This CDR3 is CASSPSGLAGADTQYF. The CDR3 region has the DNA TGTGCCAGTAGCCCGTCGGGACTAGCGGGAGCAGATACGCAGTATTTT.

This clone was recorded only once. This sequence joins TRBV19 and TRBJ2-5; 11 bases match TRBD2. J gave up 4 bases and V 4 bases, and 5 bases lay outside the gene matches. There are 15 residues in the CDR3. In germline, CDR1 is LNHDA, CDR2 SQIVND (reference sequence). The CDR3 region is CASSNSLAGGETQYF. DNA of the CDR3: TGTGCCAGTAGTAATAGTCTAGCGGGAGGAGAGACCCAGTACTTC.

The CDR3 bases are TGTGCCAGCAGCCAAGAGAGACAACGGCAGTTCTTC. Translated: CASSQERQRQFF. The rearrangement uses TRBV4-2 and TRBJ2-1; D gene uncertain. The CDR3 has 12 amino acids. CDR1 is LGHNA, CDR2 YNFKEQ, per germline. With 0 bases removed from V and 12 bases from J, the gap between germline ends came to 9 bases.

The chain links TRBV28 to TRBJ2-1, with D perhaps matching TRBD2 (5 bases). The CDR3 extends over 11 amino acids. V lost 2 bases and J lost 10, with 6 bases in between. Per germline, CDR1 MDHEN and CDR2 SYDVKM. The CDR3 DNA reads as TGTGCCAGCAGTTTAAGGGAGGAGCAGTTCTTC. This encodes CASSLREEQFF.

This clone was seen once. The chain carries TRBV11-2 and TRBJ2-1, with a tentative D call TRBD2 (6 bases). This CDR3 contains 14 residues. In germline, CDR1 is SGHAT, CDR2 FQNNGV. V lost 4 bases, J lost 5 bases, and 12 bases lay in between. DNA for the CDR3: TGTGCCAGCAGCTCGGAGGGCCTCCACAATGAGCAGTTCTTC. Protein sequence: CASSSEGLHNEQFF.

The J gene is TRBJ1-1, the V gene TRBV4-3, with 7 bases lining up with TRBD1. CDR1 is LGHNA, CDR2 YSLEER, per germline. V gave up 4 bases and J gave up 7 bases; unmatched junction bases: 6. This CDR3 has 13 residues. The CDR3 reads CASSLQGDLEAFF. CDR3 coding DNA: TGCGCCAGCAGCCTCCAGGGGGACCTTGAAGCTTTCTTT.

This clone was seen more than once but under ten times. The chain carries TRBV28 and TRBJ2-1; 10 positions match TRBD2. Germline CDR1 is MDHEN and CDR2 is SYDVKM. V trimming: 6 bases; J trimming: 8 bases; junction bases outside the gene matches: 10. CDR3 length: 15 residues. The CDR3 protein is CASRSSTSGNYEQFF. DNA of the CDR3: TGTGCCAGCAGATCAAGTACTAGCGGGAACTATGAGCAGTTCTTC.

The chain uses TRBV4-1 and TRBJ1-1; D may be TRBD1 (6 bases). The V gene's germline CDR1 is MGHRA and CDR2 YSYEKL. The CDR3 loop spans 14 amino acids. V lost 2 bases and J 6 bases, leaving 13 bases between the germline ends. The CDR3 region has the DNA TGCGCCAGCAGCCAATCCTCCGGACAGCCTGAAGCTTTCTTT. Translated, it gives CASSQSSGQPEAFF.

The CDR3 loop reads CASSQRDDSFYGYTF. CDR3 DNA: TGCGCCAGCAGCCAAAGGGATGACAGCTTCTATGGCTACACCTTC. The chain recombines TRBV4-3 with TRBJ1-2, with D maybe TRBD1 (5 bases). The CDR3 is made up of 15 amino acids. V lost 2 bases, J lost 4 bases, and 14 bases lay in between. Germline V gene lookup returns CDR1 LGHNA and CDR2 YSLEER.

V gene TRBV19 combines with J gene TRBJ2-7; 10 bases map to TRBD2. V lost 5 bases to trimming and J lost 4 bases; unmatched junction nucleotides: 11. CDR3 length: 16 amino acids. Germline V lookup: CDR1 LNHDA, CDR2 SQIVND (reference sequence). This chain's CDR3 is CASSPAGLAEIYEQYF. For the CDR3, the DNA is TGTGCCAGTAGTCCCGCCGGACTAGCGGAGATTTACGAGCAGTACTTC.